The text below deals with one T cell receptor beta chain. The antigen this receptor binds is unknown. The input lacks base qualities; no much larger clone sits a single base away. From the germline V gene, CDR1 is MNHEY and CDR2 is SVGAGI. The CDR3 sequence holds 14 residues, the cysteine and phenylalanine included. Only the CDR3 region is kept as DNA, spanning 42 bases read in frame from base 1. V loses 2 bases of germline sequence and J loses 7 bases, and the interval between the two ends is 14 bases. The data derive from a study of blood T cell repertoires in COVID-19 (dated by TCRdb to the early 2020s). For context, the study as a whole: Samples from collaborators originated in the United States, Italy and Spain and spanned both the acute and convalescent phases of COVID-19. The material from the prospective study consisted of cDNA or gDNA derived from T cells, B-cell-depleted T cells, or PBMCs. The dataset comprised deeply sampled blood TCRbeta repertoires from subjects exposed to, actively infected with, or recovered from COVID-19. The repertoires were released in a freely available public database intended as a resource for research on the immune response to SARS-CoV-2. The samples were drawn from the first 160 participants of the ongoing ImmuneRACE study and from over 950 subjects provided by 6 global collaborators. Sample metadata almost always included a de-identified subject ID, COVID-19 status, age in years and sex. Where HLA class I and class II types were available, the types were taken from metadata supplied by the sample provider, not from assay-based typing.

TCRbeta CDR3 regions were amplified from genomic DNA using the immunoSEQ Assay, a bias-controlled multiplex PCR. The original pipeline was this. Nucleated cell counts per sample were estimated from amplification of reference gene primers within the assay. To quantify the absolute abundance of each unique TCRbeta CDR3 rearrangement, sequence reads were collapsed and filtered. For each sample, productive Simpson clonality was calculated by taking the square root of Simpson's diversity index across productive rearrangements. Sourced from immuneACCESS, this table was stored by TCRdb with only in-frame sequences that have V and J called. A share of the clones is absent; for the studies checked, an unresolved V gene accounts for under half, and the remainder has no known explanation. That table furnishes V, J and clone size, whereas the DNA furnished D and trimming. This sample is represented by a few hundred thousand clones; almost 85% of them were singletons. 6% to 9% of the sample is in the top ten clones.

Whole blood was collected in K2EDTA tubes by collaborating institutions according to the institutions' own protocols. For TCRbeta analysis, collaborators shipped samples in one of three forms: frozen whole blood, isolated PBMCs, or DNA extracted from either of those sample types. The study at large found these results: How much clinical and demographic metadata was included differed by source and by participant, and the metadata was provided uncurated.

The rearrangement joined TRBV6-5 to TRBJ1-2; there is no confident call for the D gene. The sample was peripheral blood. This TCR was recovered from a human donor in a cohort sampled during active COVID-19. The CDR3 region reads CASSYGLEEGGYTF. Here is the DNA: TGTGCCAGCAGTTACGGGTTGGAGGAAGGTGGCTACACCTTC.